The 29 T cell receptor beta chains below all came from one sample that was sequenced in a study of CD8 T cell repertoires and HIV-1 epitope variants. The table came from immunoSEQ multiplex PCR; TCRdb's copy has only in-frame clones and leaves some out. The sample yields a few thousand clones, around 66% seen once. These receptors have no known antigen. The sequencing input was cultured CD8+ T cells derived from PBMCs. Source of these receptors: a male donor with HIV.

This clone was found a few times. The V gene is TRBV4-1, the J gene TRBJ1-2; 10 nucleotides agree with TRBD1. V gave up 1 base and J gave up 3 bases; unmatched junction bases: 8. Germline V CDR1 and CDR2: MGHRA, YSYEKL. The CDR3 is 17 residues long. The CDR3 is CASSQVFGTGEYYGYTF. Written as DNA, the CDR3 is TGCGCCAGCAGCCAAGTCTTCGGGACAGGGGAATACTATGGCTACACCTTC.

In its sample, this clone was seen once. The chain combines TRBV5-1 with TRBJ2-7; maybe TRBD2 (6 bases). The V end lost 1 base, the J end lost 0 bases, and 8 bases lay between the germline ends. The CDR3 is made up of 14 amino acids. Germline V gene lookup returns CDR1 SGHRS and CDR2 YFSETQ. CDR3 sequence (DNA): TGCGCCAGCAGCTTGTACGGGGGCTCCTACGAGCAGTACTTC. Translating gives CASSLYGGSYEQYF.

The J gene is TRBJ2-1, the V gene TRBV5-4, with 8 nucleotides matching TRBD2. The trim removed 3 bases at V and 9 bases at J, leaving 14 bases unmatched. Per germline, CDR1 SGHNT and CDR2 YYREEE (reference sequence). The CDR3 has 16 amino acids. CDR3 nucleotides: TGTGCCAGCAGCTGGGGGTCCAGCGGGAGTGGTACTGAGCAGTTCTTC. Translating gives CASSWGSSGSGTEQFF.

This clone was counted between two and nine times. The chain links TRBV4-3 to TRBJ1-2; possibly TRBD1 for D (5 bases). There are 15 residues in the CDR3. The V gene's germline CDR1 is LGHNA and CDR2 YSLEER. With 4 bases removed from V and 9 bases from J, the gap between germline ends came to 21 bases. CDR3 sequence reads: CASSRLPAQGLSYTF. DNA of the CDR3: TGCGCCAGCAGCCGACTACCGGCCCAGGGACTAAGCTACACCTTC.

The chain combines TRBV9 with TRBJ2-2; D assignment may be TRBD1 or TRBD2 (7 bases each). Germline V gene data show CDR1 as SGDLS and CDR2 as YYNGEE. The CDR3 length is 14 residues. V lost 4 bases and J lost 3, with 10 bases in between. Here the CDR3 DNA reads TGTGCCAGCAGCTCAGGGGGGGACACCGGGGAGCTGTTTTTT. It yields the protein CASSSGGDTGELFF.

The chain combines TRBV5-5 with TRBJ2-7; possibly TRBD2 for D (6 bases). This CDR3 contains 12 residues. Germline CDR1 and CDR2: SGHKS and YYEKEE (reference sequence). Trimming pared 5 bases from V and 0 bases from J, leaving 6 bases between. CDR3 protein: CASRGGSYEQYF. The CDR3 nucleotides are TGTGCCAGCAGGGGGGGCTCCTACGAGCAGTACTTC. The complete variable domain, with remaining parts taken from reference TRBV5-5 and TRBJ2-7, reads DAGVTQSPTHLIKTRGQQVTLRCSPISGHKSVSWYQQVLGQGPQFIFQYYEKEERGRGNFPDRFSARQFPNYSSELNVNALLLGDSALYLCASRGGSYEQYFGPGTRLTVT.

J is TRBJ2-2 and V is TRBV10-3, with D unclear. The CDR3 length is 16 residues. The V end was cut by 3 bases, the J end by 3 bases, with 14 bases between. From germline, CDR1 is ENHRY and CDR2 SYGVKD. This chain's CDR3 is CAISDEVPSDTGELFF. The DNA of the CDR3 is TGTGCCATCAGTGACGAGGTCCCTTCTGACACCGGGGAGCTGTTTTTT.

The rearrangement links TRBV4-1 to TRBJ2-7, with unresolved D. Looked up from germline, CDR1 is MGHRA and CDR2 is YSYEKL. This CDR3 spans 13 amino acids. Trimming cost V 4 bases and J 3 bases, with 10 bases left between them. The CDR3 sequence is CASSRILDYEQYF. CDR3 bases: TGCGCCAGCAGCCGTATACTCGACTACGAGCAGTACTTC.

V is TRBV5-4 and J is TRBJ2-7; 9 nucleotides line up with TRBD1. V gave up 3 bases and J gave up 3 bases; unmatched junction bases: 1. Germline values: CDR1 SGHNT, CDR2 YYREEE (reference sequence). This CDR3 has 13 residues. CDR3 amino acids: CASSWDRDYEQYF. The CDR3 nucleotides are TGTGCCAGCAGCTGGGACAGGGACTACGAGCAGTACTTC.

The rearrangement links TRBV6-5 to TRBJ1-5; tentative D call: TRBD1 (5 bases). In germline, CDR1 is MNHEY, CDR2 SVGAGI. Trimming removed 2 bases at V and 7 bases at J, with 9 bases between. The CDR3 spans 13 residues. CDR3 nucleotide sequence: TGTGCCAGCAGTTACGGGGGTAGCCAGCCCCAGCATTTT. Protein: CASSYGGSQPQHF.

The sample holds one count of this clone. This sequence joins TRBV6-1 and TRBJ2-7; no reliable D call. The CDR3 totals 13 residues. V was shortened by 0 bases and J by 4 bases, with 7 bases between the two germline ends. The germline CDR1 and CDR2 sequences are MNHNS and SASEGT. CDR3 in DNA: TGTGCCAGCAGTGAAGCGACCGCATACGAGCAGTACTTC. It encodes CASSEATAYEQYF.

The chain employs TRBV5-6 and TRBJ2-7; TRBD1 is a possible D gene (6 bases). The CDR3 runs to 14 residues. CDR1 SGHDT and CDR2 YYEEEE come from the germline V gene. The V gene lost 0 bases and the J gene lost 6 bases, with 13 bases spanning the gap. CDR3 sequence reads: CASSLDMGAAEQYF. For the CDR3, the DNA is TGTGCCAGCAGCTTGGATATGGGGGCAGCCGAGCAGTACTTC. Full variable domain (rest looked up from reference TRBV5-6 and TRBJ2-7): DAGVTQSPTHLIKTRGQQVTLRCSPKSGHDTVSWYQQALGQGPQFIFQYYEEEERQRGNFPDRFSGHQFPNYSSELNVNALLLGDSALYLCASSLDMGAAEQYFGPGTRLTVT.

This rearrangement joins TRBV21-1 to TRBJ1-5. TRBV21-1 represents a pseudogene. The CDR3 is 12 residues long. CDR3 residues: CASSIGNQPQHF. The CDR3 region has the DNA TGTGCCAGCAGCATTGGGAATCAGCCCCAGCATTTT.

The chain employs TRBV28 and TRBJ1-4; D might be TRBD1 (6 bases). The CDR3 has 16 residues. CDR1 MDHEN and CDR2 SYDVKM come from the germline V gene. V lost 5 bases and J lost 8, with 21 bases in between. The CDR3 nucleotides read TGTGCCAGCAGTCTTTCCGACGCAGGGGTTGGGGAAAAACTGTTTTTT. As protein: CASSLSDAGVGEKLFF.

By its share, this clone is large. Here the CDR3 reads CASSLAGQGSYNEQFF. The CDR3, as DNA: TGTGCCAGCAGCTTAGCGGGACAGGGCTCCTACAATGAGCAGTTCTTC. The V and J genes are TRBV7-8 and TRBJ2-1; 9 bases are a match to TRBD1. From germline, CDR1 is SGHVS and CDR2 FQNEAQ. There are 16 residues in the CDR3. After removal of 0 bases from V and 0 bases from J, the junction contained 0 bases not matched to a gene.

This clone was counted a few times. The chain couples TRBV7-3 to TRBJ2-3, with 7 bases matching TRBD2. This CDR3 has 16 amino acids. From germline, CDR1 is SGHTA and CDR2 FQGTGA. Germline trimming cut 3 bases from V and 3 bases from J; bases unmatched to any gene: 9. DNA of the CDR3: TGTGCCAGCAGCTTCGCGATAGGCGGGGGAACAGATACGCAGTATTTT. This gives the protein CASSFAIGGGTDTQYF.

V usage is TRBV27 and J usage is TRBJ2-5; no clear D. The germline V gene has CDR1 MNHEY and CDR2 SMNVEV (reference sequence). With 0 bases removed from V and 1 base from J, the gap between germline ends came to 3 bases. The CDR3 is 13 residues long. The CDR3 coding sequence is TGTGCCAGCAGTTTATCGAGCCAAGAGACCCAGTACTTC. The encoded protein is CASSLSSQETQYF.

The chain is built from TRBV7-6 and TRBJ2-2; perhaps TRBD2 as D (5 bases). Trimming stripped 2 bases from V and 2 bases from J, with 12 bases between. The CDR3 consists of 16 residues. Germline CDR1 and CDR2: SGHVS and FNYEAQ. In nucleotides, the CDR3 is TGTGCCAGCAGCTTAAGACCCGGGGTCAACACCGGGGAGCTGTTTTTT. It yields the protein CASSLRPGVNTGELFF.

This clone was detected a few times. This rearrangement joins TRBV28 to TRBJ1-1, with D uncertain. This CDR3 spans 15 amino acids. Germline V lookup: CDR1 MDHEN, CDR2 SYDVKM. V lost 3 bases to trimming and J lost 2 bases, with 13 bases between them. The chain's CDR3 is CASSLRLVANTEAFF. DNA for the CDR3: TGTGCCAGCAGTTTGCGGCTGGTAGCTAACACTGAAGCTTTCTTT.

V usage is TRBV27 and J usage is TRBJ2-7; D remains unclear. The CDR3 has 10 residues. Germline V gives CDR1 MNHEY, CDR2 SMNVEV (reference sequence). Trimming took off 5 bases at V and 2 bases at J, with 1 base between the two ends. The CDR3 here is CASSTYEQYF. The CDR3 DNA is TGTGCCAGCAGTACCTACGAGCAGTACTTC.

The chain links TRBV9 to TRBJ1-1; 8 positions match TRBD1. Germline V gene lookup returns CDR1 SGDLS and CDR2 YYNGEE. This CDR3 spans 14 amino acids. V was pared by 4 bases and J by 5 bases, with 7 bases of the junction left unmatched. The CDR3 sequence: CASSPTGGGTEAFF. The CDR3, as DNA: TGTGCCAGCAGCCCTACAGGGGGAGGTACTGAAGCTTTCTTT.

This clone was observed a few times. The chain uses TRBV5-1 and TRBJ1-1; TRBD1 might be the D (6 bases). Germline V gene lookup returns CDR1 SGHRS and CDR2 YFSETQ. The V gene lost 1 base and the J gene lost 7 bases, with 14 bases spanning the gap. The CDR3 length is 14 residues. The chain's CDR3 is CASSLNREALEAFF. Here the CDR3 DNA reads TGCGCCAGCAGCTTGAACAGGGAGGCCCTTGAAGCTTTCTTT.

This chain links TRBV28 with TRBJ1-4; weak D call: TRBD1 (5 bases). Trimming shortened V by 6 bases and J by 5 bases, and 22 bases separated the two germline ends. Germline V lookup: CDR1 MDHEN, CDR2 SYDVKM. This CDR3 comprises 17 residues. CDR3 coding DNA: TGTGCCAGCAGCGACTACTATAGGGACCTCGGAAATGAAAAACTGTTTTTT. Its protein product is CASSDYYRDLGNEKLFF.

CDR3: CAWSPGGTRGYTF. The CDR3 DNA follows: TGTGCCTGGAGCCCCGGCGGGACGAGGGGCTACACCTTC. The rearrangement links TRBV30 to TRBJ1-2, with D possibly matching TRBD1 (5 bases). The CDR3 runs to 13 residues. Trimming took off 3 bases at V and 8 bases at J, with 16 bases between the two ends. CDR1 and CDR2 from the germline V gene are GTSNPN and SVGIG (reference sequence).

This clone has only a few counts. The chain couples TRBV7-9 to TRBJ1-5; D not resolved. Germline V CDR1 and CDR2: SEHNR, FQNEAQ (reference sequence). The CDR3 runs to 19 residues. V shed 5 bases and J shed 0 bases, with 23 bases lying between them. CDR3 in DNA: TGTGCCAGCAGCCGCCAACCGACACTAGGTCTTTATAGCAATCAGCCCCAGCATTTT. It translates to CASSRQPTLGLYSNQPQHF. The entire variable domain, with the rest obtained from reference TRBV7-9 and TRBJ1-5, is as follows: DTGVSQNPRHKITKRGQNVTFRCDPISEHNRLYWYRQTLGQGPEFLTYFQNEAQLEKSRLLSDRFSAERPKGSFSTLEIQRTEQGDSAMYLCASSRQPTLGLYSNQPQHFGDGTRLSIL.

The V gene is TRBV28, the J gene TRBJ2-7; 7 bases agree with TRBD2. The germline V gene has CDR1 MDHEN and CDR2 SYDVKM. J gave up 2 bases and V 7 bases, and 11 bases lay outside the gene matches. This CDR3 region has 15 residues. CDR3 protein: CASTPLADIPYEQYF. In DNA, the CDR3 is TGTGCCAGCACTCCCCTAGCGGATATACCCTACGAGCAGTACTTC. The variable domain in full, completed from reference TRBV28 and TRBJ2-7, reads DVKVTQSSRYLVKRTGEKVFLECVQDMDHENMFWYRQDPGLGLRLIYFSYDVKMKEKGDIPEGYSVSREKKERFSLILESASTNQTSMYLCASTPLADIPYEQYFGPGTRLTVT.

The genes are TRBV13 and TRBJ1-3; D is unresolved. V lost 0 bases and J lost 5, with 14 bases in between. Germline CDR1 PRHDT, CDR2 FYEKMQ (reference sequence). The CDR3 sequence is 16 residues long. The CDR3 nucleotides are TGTGCCAGCAGCTTAGGGTTGTCTGGAGTAAGAAACACCATATATTTT. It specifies CASSLGLSGVRNTIYF.

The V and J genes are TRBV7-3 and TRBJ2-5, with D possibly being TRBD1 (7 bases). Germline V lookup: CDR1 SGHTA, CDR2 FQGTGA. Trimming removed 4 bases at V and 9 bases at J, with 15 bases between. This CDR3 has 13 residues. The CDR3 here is CASSSSGRGAQYF. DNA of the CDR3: TGTGCCAGCAGCTCTTCCGGCAGGGGGGCCCAGTACTTC.

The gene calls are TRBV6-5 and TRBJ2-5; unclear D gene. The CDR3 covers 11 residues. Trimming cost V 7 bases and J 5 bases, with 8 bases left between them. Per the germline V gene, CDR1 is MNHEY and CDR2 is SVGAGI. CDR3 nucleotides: TGTGCCAGCACTAGTATGGAGACCCAGTACTTC. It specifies CASTSMETQYF.